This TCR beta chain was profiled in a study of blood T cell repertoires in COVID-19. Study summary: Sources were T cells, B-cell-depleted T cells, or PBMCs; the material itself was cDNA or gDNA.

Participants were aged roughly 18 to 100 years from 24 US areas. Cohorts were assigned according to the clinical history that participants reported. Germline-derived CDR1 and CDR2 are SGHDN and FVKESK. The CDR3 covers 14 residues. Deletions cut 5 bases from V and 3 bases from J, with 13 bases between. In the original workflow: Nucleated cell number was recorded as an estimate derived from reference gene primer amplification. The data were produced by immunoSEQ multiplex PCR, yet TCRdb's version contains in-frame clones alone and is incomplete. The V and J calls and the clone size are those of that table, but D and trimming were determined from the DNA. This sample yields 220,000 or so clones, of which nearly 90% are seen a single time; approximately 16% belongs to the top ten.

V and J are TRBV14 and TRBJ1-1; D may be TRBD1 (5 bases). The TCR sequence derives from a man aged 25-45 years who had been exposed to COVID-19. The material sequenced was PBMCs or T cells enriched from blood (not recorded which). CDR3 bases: TGTGCCAGCAGCGAACAGGTTGGGGACACTGAAGCTTTCTTT. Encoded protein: CASSEQVGDTEAFF.